This TCR beta chain is drawn from a study of T cells in narcolepsy (dated by TCRdb to 2016 to 2019). Broadly, across the study: Healthy control donors were enrolled in the study alongside patients who had narcolepsy type 1 or type 2 (NT1, NT2). Autoreactive T cells targeting hypocretin neuron self-antigens (hypocretin, TRIB2) were sought in narcolepsy patients, and TCR Vbeta sequencing was used to track clonotypes in blood and CSF.

Libraries were constructed by the immunoSEQ multiplex PCR assay. The clones in this table, taken by TCRdb from immuneACCESS, are in-frame only. Not every clone is retained; where verified, under half of the shortfall comes from an unresolved V gene, and the cause of the rest is unknown. For this sample the table gives over 9,000 clones, of which just under 95% were detected only once. The ten most abundant clones make up about 1.1% of the sample. Study-level results and caveats: Autoreactive clonotypes were reported to be detected serially in the blood of the same patients and of different patients, but not in the blood of healthy controls. Certain blood memory CD4+ repertoires from patients and controls had no sequences that matched autoreactive T cell clones. In plots comparing CSF and blood CD4+ T cell clonotypes from the same patient, HCRT-specific and TRIB2-specific autoreactive clonotypes were highlighted. Patients and controls had similar numbers of sequenced blood memory CD4+ clonotypes, with averages of some 40,000 in patients and 30,000 to 35,000 in controls.

V sheds 4 bases and J sheds 8 bases, leaving 22 bases between their ends. According to the germline V gene, CDR1 reads SGDLS and CDR2 reads YYNGEE. From its cysteine to its phenylalanine, the CDR3 spans 16 amino acids. CDR3 DNA only is kept here, 48 bases in frame from base 1. A word on this clone: This clone's antigen is unknown. Base qualities are not provided; no much larger clone lies one nucleotide away.

For TCR Vbeta sequencing, memory CD4+ T cells were sorted ex vivo from the peripheral blood of narcolepsy patients and healthy controls. Source material: CD45RA- memory CD4+ T cells from PBMCs. Interpreted using the paper, the cell subset or site label stands for: memory T cells sorted ex vivo from peripheral blood. The chain employs TRBV9 and TRBJ2-1; the D gene is possibly TRBD2, with 7 bases matching. The sequence came from a human donor with narcolepsy. Read as DNA, the sequence is TGTGCCAGCAGCAGCAGTCCGGGGGGCCGTTTGCATGAGCAGTTCTTC. The translation is CASSSSPGGRLHEQFF.